Below, one T cell receptor (beta chain) is given with its context. Its antigen is not identified. Produced via immunoSEQ multiplex PCR; TCRdb's table is partial and in-frame only. The table lists nearly 85,000 clones, roughly 87% of them singletons. This sample is part of a study of siplizumab effects on memory and regulatory T cells. Study-wide findings and caveats: Siplizumab produced a significant reduction in alloreactive sequences that were traceable to unstimulated CD4+ memory cells. Memory cells seemed less diverse than naive T cells, which also seemed major contributors to the alloresponse. Mappable alloreactive CD4+ clones came from Treg cells 68.8% of the time on average with siplizumab, against under 30% in controls. The suppressive capacity of proliferating Tregs from siplizumab cultures remained unconfirmed.

This TCR was sampled from a human donor in good health. The sequenced material came from Tregs sorted from blood.

CDR3: CAISESVSGEQFF. In DNA form, the CDR3 reads TGTGCCATCAGTGAGTCCGTGTCGGGTGAGCAGTTCTTC. The chain couples TRBV10-3 to TRBJ2-1, with unresolved D. The germline V gene encodes CDR1 ENHRY and CDR2 SYGVKD. V gave up 0 bases and J gave up 9 bases, with 9 bases separating them. This CDR3 contains 13 residues.